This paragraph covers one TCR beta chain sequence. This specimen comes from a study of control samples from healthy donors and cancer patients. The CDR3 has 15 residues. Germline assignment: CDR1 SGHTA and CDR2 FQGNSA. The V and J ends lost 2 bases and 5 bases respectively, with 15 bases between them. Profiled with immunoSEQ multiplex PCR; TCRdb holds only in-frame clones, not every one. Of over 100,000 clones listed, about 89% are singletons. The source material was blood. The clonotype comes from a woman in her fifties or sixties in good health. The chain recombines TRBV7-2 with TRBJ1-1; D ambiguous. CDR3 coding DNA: TGTGCCAGCAGCTTATTCAGTGGGTCCAGGACTGAAGCTTTCTTT. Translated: CASSLFSGSRTEAFF. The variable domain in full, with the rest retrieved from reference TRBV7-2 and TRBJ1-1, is GAGVSQSPSNKVTEKGKDVELRCDPISGHTALYWYRQSLGQGLEFLIYFQGNSAPDKSGLPSDRFSAERTGGSVSTLTIQRTQQEDSAVYLCASSLFSGSRTEAFFGQGTRLTVV.